This T cell receptor beta chain was identified during a study of blood T cell repertoires in COVID-19. On the study more broadly: Acute-phase and convalescent COVID-19 samples originated in the United States, Italy and Spain. T cells, B-cell-depleted T cells, or PBMCs supplied cDNA or gDNA.

In the original workflow: It was from reference gene primer amplification that nucleated cell counts were estimated. This table comes from immunoSEQ multiplex PCR, and its TCRdb copy is limited to in-frame clones, with some not included. V, J and clone size derive from that table, while D and trimming were established from the DNA sequence. This sample has 30,000 to 45,000 clones; approximately 91% occur once, and the top ten carry about 35%. The CDR3 covers 17 residues. Trimming took 2 bases from V and 5 from J; bases not matched to a gene: 7. The V gene's germline CDR1 is SGHNT and CDR2 YYREEE (reference sequence).

The clonotype comes from a man between 65 and 85 years old with active COVID-19. The V and J genes are TRBV5-4 and TRBJ2-2, with 12 bases that match TRBD2. Source material: peripheral blood. The CDR3 sequence is CASSFLPTSGRTGELFF. The CDR3 bases are TGTGCCAGCAGCTTCCTCCCGACTAGCGGGAGAACCGGGGAGCTGTTTTTT.